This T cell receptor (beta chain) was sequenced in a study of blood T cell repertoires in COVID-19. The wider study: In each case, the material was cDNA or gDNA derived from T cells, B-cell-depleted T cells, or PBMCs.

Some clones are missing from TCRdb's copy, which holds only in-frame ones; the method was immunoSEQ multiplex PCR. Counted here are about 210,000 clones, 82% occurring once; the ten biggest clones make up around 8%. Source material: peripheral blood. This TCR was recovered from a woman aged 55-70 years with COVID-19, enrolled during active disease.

CDR3 region: CASSFGLAGQSGELFF. The CDR3 DNA reads as TGTGCCAGCAGCTTTGGGCTAGCGGGGCAATCCGGGGAGCTGTTTTTT. The rearrangement links TRBV5-4 to TRBJ2-2; 9 bases agree with TRBD2. The V gene end was trimmed by 2 bases and the J gene end by 6 bases; junction bases not matched to a gene: 8. The V gene's germline CDR1 is SGHNT and CDR2 YYREEE (reference sequence). The CDR3 length is 16 residues.